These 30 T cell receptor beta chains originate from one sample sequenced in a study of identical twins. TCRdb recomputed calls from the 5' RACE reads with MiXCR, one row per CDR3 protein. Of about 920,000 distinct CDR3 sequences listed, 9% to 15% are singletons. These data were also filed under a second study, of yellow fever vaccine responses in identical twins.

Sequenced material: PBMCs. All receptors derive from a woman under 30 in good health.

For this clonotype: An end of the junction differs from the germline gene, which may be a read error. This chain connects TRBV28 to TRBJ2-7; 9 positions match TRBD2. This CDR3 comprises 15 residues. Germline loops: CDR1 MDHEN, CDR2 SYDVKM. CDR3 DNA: TGTGCCAGCAGTTTCTGGCGGGAGGGTTTTTACGGGCAGTACTTC. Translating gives CASSFWREGFYGQYF.

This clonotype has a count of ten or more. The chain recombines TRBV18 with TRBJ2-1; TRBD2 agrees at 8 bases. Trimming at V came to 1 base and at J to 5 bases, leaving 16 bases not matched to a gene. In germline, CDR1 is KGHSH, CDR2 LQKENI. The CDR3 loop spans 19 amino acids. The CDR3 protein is CASSPLPPGGLIRNNEQFF. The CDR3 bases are TGTGCCAGCTCACCACTGCCTCCGGGGGGGCTAATACGAAACAATGAGCAGTTCTTC.

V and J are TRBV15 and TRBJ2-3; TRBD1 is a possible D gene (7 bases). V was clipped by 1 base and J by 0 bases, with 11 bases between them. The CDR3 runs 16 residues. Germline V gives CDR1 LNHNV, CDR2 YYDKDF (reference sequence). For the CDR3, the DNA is TGTGCCACCAGCAGAGGACAGGGACTTAGCACAGATACGCAGTATTTT. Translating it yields CATSRGQGLSTDTQYF.

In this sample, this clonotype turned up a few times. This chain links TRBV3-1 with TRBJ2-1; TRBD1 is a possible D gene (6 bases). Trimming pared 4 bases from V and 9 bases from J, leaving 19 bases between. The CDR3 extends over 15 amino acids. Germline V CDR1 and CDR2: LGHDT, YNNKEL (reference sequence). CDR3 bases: TGTGCCAGCAGCCCCCGATCCACAGGGTACGCTGAGCAGTTCTTC. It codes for CASSPRSTGYAEQFF.

The CDR3 DNA follows: TGTGCCAGCAGTGAATTCCTCGGGACTCCGTTCTACGAGCAGTACTTC. Its protein is CASSEFLGTPFYEQYF. The V and J genes are TRBV25-1 and TRBJ2-7; D may be TRBD2 (6 bases). Trimming removed 1 base at V and 3 bases at J, with 16 bases between. The CDR3 has 16 residues. Per germline, CDR1 MGHDK and CDR2 SYGVNS.

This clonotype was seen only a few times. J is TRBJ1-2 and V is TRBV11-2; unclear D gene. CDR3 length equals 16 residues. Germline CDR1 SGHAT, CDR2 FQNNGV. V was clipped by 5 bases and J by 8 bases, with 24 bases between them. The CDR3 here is CASSPWKEDISSGYTF. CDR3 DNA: TGTGCCAGCAGCCCATGGAAGGAGGATATATCGTCAGGCTACACCTTC.

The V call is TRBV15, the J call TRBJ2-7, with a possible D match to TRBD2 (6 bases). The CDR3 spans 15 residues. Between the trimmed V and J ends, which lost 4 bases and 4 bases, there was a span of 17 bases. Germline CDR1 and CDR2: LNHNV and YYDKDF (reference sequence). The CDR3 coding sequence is TGTGCCACCAGCATGGTGGGGGGATTTAGATACGAGCAGTACTTC. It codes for CATSMVGGFRYEQYF. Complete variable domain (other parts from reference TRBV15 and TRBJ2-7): DAMVIQNPRYQVTQFGKPVTLSCSQTLNHNVMYWYQQKSSQAPKLLFHYYDKDFNNEADTPDNFQSRRPNTSFCFLDIRSPGLGDTAMYLCATSMVGGFRYEQYFGPGTRLTVT.

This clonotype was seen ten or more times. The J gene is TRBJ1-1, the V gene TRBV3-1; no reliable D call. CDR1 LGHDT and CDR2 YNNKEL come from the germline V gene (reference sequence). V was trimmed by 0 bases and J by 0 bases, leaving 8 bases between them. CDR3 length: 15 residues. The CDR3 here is CASSQDRRLNTEAFF. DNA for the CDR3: TGTGCCAGCAGCCAAGATCGAAGGTTGAACACTGAAGCTTTCTTT.

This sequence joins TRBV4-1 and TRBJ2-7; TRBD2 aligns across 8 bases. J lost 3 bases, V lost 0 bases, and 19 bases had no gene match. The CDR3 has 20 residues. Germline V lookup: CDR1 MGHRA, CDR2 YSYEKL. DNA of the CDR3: TGCGCCAGCAGCCAAGATCCAGGTAGACTAGCGTACCCTAGGCGCTACGAGCAGTACTTC. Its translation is CASSQDPGRLAYPRRYEQYF.

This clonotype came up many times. The CDR3 reads CASSYGTGDQPQHF. The DNA for the CDR3 is TGTGCCAGCAGTTACGGGACAGGGGATCAGCCCCAGCATTTT. V is TRBV6-5 and J is TRBJ1-5; 10 nucleotides agree with TRBD1. V gave up 2 bases and J gave up 5 bases; unmatched junction bases: 0. The CDR3 has 14 amino acids. From germline, CDR1 is MNHEY and CDR2 SVGAGI.

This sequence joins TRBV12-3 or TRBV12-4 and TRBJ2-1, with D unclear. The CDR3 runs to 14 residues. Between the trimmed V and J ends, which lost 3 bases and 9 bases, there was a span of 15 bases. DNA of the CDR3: TGTGCCAGCAGTTTTGTGGTCCCGAGGCCTGAGCAGTTCTTC. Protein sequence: CASSFVVPRPEQFF.

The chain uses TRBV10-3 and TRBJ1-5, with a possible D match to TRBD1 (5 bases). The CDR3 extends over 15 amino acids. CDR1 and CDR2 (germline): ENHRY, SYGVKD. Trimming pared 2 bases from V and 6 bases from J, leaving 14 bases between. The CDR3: CAISEPGQGSQPQHF. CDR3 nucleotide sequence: TGTGCCATCAGTGAGCCCGGCCAGGGTAGTCAGCCCCAGCATTTT.

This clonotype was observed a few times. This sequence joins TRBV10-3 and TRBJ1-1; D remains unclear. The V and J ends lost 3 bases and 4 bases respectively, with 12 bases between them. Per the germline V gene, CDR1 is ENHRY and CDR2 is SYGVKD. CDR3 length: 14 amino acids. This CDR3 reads CAISDVRASTEAFF. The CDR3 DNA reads TGTGCCATCAGTGACGTACGAGCGTCCACTGAAGCTTTCTTT.

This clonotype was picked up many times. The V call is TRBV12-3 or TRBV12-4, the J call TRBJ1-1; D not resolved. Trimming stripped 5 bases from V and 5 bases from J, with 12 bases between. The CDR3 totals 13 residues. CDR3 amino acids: CASSGQSMTEAFF. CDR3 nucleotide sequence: TGTGCCAGCAGTGGGCAAAGTATGACTGAAGCTTTCTTT.

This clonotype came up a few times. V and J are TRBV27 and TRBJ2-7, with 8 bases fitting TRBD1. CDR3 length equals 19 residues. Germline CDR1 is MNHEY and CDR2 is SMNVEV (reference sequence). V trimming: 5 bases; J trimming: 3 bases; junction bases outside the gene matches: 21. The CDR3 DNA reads TGTGCCAGCAGTCCATTGACAGGGGAGTTTCTTGCGCCCTACTACGAGCAGTACGTC. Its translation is CASSPLTGEFLAPYYEQYV.

The CDR3 protein is CASSWEGNQPQHF. The CDR3 nucleotides read TGCGCCAGCAGTTGGGAGGGCAATCAGCCCCAGCATTTT. The chain couples TRBV5-1 to TRBJ1-5, with unresolved D. V was trimmed by 5 bases and J by 2 bases, leaving 8 bases between them. The CDR3 is made up of 13 amino acids. Germline V gene lookup returns CDR1 SGHRS and CDR2 YFSETQ. Full variable domain (missing parts from reference TRBV5-1 and TRBJ1-5): KAGVTQTPRYLIKTRGQQVTLSCSPISGHRSVSWYQQTPGQGLQFLFEYFSETQRNKGNFPGRFSGRQFSNSRSEMNVSTLELGDSALYLCASSWEGNQPQHFGDGTRLSIL.

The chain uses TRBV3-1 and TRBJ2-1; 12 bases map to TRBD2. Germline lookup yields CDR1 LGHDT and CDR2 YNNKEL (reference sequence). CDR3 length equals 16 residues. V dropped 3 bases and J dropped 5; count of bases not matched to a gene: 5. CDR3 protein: CASSQWTSGTHNEQFF. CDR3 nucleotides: TGTGCCAGCAGCCAGTGGACTAGCGGGACACACAATGAGCAGTTCTTC.

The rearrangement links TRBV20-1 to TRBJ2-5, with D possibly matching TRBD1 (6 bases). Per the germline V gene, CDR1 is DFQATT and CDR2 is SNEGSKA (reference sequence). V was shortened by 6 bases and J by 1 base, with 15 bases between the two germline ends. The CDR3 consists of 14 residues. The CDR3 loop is CSAPDRISQETQYF. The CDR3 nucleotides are TGCAGTGCCCCGGACAGAATCAGCCAAGAGACCCAGTACTTC.

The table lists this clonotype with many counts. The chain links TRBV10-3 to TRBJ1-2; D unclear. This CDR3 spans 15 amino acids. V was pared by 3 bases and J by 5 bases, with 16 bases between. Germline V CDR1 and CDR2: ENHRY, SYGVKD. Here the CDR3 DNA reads TGTGCCATCAGTGACGGGCAGGCAAACGCTTATGGCTACACCTTC. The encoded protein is CAISDGQANAYGYTF.

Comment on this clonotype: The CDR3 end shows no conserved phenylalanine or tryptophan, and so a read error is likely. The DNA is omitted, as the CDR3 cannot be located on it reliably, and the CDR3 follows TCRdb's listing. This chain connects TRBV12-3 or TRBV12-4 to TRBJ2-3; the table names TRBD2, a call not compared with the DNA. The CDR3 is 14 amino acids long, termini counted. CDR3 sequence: CASSSALAHPRAYL.

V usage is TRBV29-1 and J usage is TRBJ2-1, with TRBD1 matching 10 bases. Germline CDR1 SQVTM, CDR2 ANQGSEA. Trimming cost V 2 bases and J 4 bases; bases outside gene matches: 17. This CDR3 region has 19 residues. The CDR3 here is CSVELRDRGLDSGYNEQFF. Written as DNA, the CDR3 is TGCAGCGTTGAACTCCGGGACAGGGGCCTGGATAGTGGTTACAATGAGCAGTTCTTC.

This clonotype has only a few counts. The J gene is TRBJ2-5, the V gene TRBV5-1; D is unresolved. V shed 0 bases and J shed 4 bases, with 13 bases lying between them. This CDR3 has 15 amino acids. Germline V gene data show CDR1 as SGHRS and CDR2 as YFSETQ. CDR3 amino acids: CASSLAGPWGETQYF. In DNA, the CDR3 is TGCGCCAGCAGCTTGGCGGGTCCTTGGGGAGAGACCCAGTACTTC.

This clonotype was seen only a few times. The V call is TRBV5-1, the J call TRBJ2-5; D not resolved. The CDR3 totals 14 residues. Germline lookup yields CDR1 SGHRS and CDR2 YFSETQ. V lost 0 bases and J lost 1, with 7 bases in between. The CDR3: CASSLAVLQETQYF. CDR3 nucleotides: TGCGCCAGCAGCTTGGCCGTACTCCAAGAGACCCAGTACTTC. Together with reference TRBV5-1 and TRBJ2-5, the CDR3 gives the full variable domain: KAGVTQTPRYLIKTRGQQVTLSCSPISGHRSVSWYQQTPGQGLQFLFEYFSETQRNKGNFPGRFSGRQFSNSRSEMNVSTLELGDSALYLCASSLAVLQETQYFGPGTRLLVL.

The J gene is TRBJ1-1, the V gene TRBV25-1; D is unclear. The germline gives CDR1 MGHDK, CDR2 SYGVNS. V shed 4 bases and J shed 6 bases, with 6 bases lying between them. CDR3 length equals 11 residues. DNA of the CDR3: TGTGCCAGCAGTGTTCGGGCTGAAGCTTTCTTT. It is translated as CASSVRAEAFF.

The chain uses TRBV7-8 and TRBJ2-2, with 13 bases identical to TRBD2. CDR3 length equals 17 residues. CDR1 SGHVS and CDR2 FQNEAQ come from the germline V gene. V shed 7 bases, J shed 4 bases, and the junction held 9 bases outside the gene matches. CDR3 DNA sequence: TGTGCCAGCACCTCACTAGCGGGAGGGCCGGGCACCGGGGAGCTGTTTTTT. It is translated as CASTSLAGGPGTGELFF.

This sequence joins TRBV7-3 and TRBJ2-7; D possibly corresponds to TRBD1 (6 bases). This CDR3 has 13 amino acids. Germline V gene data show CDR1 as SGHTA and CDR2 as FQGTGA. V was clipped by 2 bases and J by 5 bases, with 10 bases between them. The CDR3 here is CASSLQGLHEQYF. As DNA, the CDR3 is TGTGCCAGCAGCTTACAGGGGTTGCACGAGCAGTACTTC. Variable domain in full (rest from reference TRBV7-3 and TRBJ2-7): GAGVSQTPSNKVTEKGKYVELRCDPISGHTALYWYRQSLGQGPEFLIYFQGTGAADDSGLPNDRFFAVRPEGSVSTLKIQRTERGDSAVYLCASSLQGLHEQYFGPGTRLTVT.

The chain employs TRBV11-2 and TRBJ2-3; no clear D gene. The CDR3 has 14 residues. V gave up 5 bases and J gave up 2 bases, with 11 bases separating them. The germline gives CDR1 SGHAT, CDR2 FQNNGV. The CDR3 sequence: CASSHQQYTDTQYF. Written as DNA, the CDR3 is TGTGCCAGCAGCCATCAACAGTACACAGATACGCAGTATTTT.

CDR3 in amino acids: CASRSRRPYEQYF. CDR3 DNA: TGTGCCAGCAGATCTAGAAGACCCTACGAGCAGTACTTC. The V and J genes are TRBV28 and TRBJ2-7; D ambiguous. V lost 6 bases and J 2 bases, leaving 11 bases between the germline ends. The V gene's germline CDR1 is MDHEN and CDR2 SYDVKM. The CDR3 runs 13 residues.

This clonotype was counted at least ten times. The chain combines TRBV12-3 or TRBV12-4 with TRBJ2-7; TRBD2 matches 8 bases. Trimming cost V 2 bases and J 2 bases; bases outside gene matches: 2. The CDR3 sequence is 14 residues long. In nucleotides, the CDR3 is TGTGCCAGCAGTTTACGGGAGGGCCCCTACGAGCAGTACTTC. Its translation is CASSLREGPYEQYF.

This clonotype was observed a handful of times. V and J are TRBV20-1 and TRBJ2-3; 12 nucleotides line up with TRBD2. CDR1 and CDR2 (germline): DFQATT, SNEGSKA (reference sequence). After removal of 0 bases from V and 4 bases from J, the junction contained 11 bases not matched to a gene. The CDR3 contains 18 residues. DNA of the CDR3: TGCAGTGCTAGAGATGCTAGCGGGGGGGCTGGGGGCGCAGATACGCAGTATTTT. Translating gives CSARDASGGAGGADTQYF.